This T cell receptor beta chain was documented in a study of shared clonotypes between healthy human individuals. For the study at large: Aged between 18 and 49, the donors were a couple of women and three men. Each donor had three CD4 naive, three CD4 memory, two CD8 naive and one CD8 memory plate. Whole-study findings and limits: Collection of samples was limited to blood; tissue repertoires likely differ.

Note on this clone: Its antigen is not identified.

In the CD4+ fraction, cells were divided into CD45RA+ naive and CD45RA-negative memory subsets. Measured with immunoSEQ multiplex PCR; TCRdb has only the in-frame clones, and not every one. The repertoire consists of roughly 1,000,000 clones, with approximately 78% occurring once and the leading ten covering more than 0.45%. The germline CDR1 and CDR2 sequences are SGHTA and FQGNSA. The junction had 4 bases not matched to a gene; V was cut back by 1 base and J by 3 bases. The CDR3 runs 16 residues. V is TRBV7-2 and J is TRBJ2-1, with 9 bases matching TRBD1. The specimen was memory CD4+ T cells from PBMCs. Regarding subset: CD45RA-negative fraction. This TCR was recovered from a man aged 18 to 35 in good health. Some clones in this sample may be carry-over from other donors' samples. This CDR3 is CASSLEVTGGYNEQFF. The CDR3 DNA reads as TGTGCCAGCAGCTTAGAGGTGACAGGGGGCTACAATGAGCAGTTCTTC.